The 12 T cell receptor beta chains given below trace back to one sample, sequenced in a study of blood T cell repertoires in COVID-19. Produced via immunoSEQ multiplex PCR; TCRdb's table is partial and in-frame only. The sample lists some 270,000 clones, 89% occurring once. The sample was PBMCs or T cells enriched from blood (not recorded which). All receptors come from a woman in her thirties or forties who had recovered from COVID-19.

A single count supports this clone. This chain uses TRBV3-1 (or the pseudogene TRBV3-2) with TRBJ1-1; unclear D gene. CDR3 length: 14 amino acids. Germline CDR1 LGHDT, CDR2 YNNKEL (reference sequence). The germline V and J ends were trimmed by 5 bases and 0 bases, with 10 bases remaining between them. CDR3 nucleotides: TGTGCCAGCAGCACGACGACAATGAACACTGAAGCTTTCTTT. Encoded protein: CASSTTTMNTEAFF.

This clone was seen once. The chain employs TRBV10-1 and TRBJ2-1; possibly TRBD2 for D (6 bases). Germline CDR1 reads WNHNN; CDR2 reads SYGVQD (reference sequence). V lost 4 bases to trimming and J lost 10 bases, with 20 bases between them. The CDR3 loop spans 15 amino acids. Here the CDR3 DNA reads TGCGCCAGCAGTGGGTCTGGGACTCCGTTCACAGAGCAGTTCTTC. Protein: CASSGSGTPFTEQFF.

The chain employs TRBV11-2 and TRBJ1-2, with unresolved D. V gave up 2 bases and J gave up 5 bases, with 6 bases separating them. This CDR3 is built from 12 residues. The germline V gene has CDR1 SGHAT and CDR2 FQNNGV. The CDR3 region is CASSLTGYGYTF. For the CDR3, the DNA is TGTGCCAGCAGCTTAACCGGTTATGGCTACACCTTC. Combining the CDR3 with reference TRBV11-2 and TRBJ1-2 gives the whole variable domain EAGVAQSPRYKIIEKRQSVAFWCNPISGHATLYWYQQILGQGPKLLIQFQNNGVVDDSQLPKDRFSAERLKGVDSTLKIQPAKLEDSAVYLCASSLTGYGYTFGSGTRLTVV.

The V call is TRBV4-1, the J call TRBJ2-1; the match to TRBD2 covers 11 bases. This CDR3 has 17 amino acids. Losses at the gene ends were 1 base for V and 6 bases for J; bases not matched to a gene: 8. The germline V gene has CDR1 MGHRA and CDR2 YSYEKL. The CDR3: CASSQVGTSGRGNEQFF. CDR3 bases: TGCGCCAGCAGCCAAGTAGGGACTAGCGGACGGGGCAATGAGCAGTTCTTC.

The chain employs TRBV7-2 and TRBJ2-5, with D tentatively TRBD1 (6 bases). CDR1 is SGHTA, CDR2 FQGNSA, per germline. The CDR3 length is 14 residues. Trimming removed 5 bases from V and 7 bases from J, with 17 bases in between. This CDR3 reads CASSLTGNDGTQYF. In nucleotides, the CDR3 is TGTGCCAGCAGCCTGACAGGAAACGACGGGACCCAGTACTTC.

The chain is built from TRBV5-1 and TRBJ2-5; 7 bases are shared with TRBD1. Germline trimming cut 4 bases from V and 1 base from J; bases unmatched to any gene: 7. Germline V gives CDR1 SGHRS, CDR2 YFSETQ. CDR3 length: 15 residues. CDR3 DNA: TGCGCCAGCAGCCCCGGGACAGCCCTCCAAGAGACCCAGTACTTC. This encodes CASSPGTALQETQYF.

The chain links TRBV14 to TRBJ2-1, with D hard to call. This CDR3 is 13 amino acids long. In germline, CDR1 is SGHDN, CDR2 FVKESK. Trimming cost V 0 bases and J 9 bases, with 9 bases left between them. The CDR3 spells CASSQDRSGEQFF. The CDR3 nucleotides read TGTGCCAGCAGCCAAGATCGGTCCGGTGAGCAGTTCTTC.

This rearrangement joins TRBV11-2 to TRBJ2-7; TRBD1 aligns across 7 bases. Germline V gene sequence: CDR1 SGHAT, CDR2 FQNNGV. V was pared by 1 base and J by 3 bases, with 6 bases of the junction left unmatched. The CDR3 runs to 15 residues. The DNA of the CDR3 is TGTGCCAGCAGCTTAGCTTGGACAGGAGTCTACGAGCAGTACTTC. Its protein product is CASSLAWTGVYEQYF.

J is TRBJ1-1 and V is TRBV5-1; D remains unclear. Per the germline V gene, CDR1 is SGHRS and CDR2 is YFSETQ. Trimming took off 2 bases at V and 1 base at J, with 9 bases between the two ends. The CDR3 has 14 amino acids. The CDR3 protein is CASSFVSGNTEAFF. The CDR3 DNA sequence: TGCGCCAGCAGCTTTGTCTCGGGGAACACTGAAGCTTTCTTT.

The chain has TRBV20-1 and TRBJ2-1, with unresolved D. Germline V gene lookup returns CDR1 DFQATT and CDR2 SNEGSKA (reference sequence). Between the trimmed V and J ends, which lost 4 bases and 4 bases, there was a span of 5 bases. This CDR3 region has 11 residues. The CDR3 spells CSATLYNEQFF. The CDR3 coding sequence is TGCAGTGCTACGCTATACAATGAGCAGTTCTTC.

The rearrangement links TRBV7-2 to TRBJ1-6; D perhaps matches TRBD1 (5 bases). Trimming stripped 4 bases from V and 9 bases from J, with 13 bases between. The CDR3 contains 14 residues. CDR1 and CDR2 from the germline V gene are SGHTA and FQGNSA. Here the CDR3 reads CASSWQGVGSPLHF. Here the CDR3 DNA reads TGTGCCAGCAGCTGGCAGGGTGTGGGTTCACCCCTCCACTTT.

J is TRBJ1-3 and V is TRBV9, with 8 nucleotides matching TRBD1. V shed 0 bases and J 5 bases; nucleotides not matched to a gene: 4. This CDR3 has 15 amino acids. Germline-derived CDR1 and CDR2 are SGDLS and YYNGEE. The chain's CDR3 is CASSVEGDRRNTIYF. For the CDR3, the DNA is TGTGCCAGCAGCGTAGAGGGGGACAGGAGAAACACCATATATTTT.